The T cell receptor (beta chain) under discussion was sequenced for a study of blood T cell repertoires in COVID-19. Study summary: The United States, Italy and Spain provided the acute and convalescent COVID-19 samples. Sample material is recorded as cDNA or gDNA derived from T cells, B-cell-depleted T cells, or PBMCs.

Germline assignment: CDR1 KGHDR and CDR2 SFDVKD. The V gene lost 4 bases and the J gene lost 6 bases, with 11 bases spanning the gap. The CDR3 spans 13 residues. Participant ages covered about 18 to 95 years across 20 to 25 US areas. In its sample, this clone was seen a few times. Clones were read by immunoSEQ multiplex PCR, and TCRdb kept only the in-frame ones, dropping some. The sample yields approximately 280,000 clones, around nine tenths seen once. The sequence was collected from a woman aged 60-75 years who had recovered from COVID-19. Material: PBMCs or T cells enriched from blood (not recorded which). The rearrangement joins TRBV24-1 to TRBJ1-2; D is unresolved. The CDR3 nucleotides are TGTGCCACCAGTGAGCGGGGTAGCGATGGCTACACCTTC. Protein sequence: CATSERGSDGYTF.